Shown below are 14 T cell receptor beta chains from a single sample sequenced in a study of control samples from healthy donors and cancer patients. Some clones are missing from TCRdb's copy, which holds only in-frame ones; the method was immunoSEQ multiplex PCR. The sample holds over 200,000 clones, roughly 80% seen once. The specimen was PBMCs. All receptors come from a woman aged 60-75 years with lung cancer.

The gene calls are TRBV29-1 and TRBJ2-7; D is possibly TRBD1 or TRBD2 (5 bases each). CDR3 length: 13 amino acids. Trimming cost V 3 bases and J 1 base, with 10 bases left between them. Germline V lookup: CDR1 SQVTM, CDR2 ANQGSEA. The CDR3 spells CSVDRGGSYEQYF. The CDR3 bases are TGCAGCGTTGATCGGGGCGGATCCTACGAGCAGTACTTC.

This clone was counted between two and nine times. The chain joins TRBV7-9 to TRBJ1-1, with D possibly TRBD1 on 5 matching bases. The CDR3 consists of 15 residues. Trimming stripped 1 base from V and 1 base from J, with 10 bases between. CDR1 SEHNR and CDR2 FQNEAQ come from the germline V gene (reference sequence). The CDR3 sequence is CASSLGGVSNTEAFF. The DNA of the CDR3 is TGTGCCAGCAGCTTAGGAGGGGTTTCGAACACTGAAGCTTTCTTT.

The J gene is TRBJ2-5, the V gene TRBV5-4; 7 bases agree with TRBD1. V was pared by 3 bases and J by 2 bases, with 7 bases of the junction left unmatched. The germline gives CDR1 SGHNT, CDR2 YYREEE (reference sequence). The CDR3 length is 15 residues. The CDR3 DNA follows: TGTGCCAGCAGCTCGGTTGACAGGGATCAAGAGACCCAGTACTTC. The encoded protein is CASSSVDRDQETQYF. Based on the CDR3 plus reference TRBV5-4 and TRBJ2-5, the full variable domain is ETGVTQSPTHLIKTRGQQVTLRCSSQSGHNTVSWYQQALGQGPQFIFQYYREEENGRGNFPPRFSGLQFPNYSSELNVNALELDDSALYLCASSSVDRDQETQYFGPGTRLLVL.

V and J are TRBV3-1 (or the pseudogene TRBV3-2) and TRBJ1-2; the D is unclear. Germline CDR1 and CDR2: LGHDT and YNNKEL (reference sequence). The CDR3 loop spans 13 amino acids. Trimming shortened V by 4 bases and J by 6 bases, and 12 bases separated the two germline ends. The CDR3 spells CASSLREGDGYTF. CDR3 coding DNA: TGTGCCAGCAGCCTTCGCGAAGGCGATGGCTACACCTTC.

Concerning this clone: The sample holds other DNA sequences that translate to the same CDR3. V is TRBV2 and J is TRBJ1-1; 9 bases are a match to TRBD1. In germline, CDR1 is SNHLY, CDR2 FYNNEI. V lost 5 bases to trimming and J lost 4 bases; unmatched junction nucleotides: 8. CDR3 length equals 15 residues. The CDR3 loop is CASSQQGARGTEAFF. Here the CDR3 DNA reads TGTGCCAGCAGTCAACAGGGGGCGCGAGGCACTGAAGCTTTCTTT.

The CDR3 DNA is TGCAGCGTTGAGAGGGGGGCGAGCGAGCAGTACTTC. This gives the protein CSVERGASEQYF. This sequence joins TRBV29-1 and TRBJ2-7; D may match TRBD1 or TRBD2 (6 bases each). This CDR3 contains 12 residues. The V and J ends lost 3 bases and 6 bases respectively, with 12 bases between them. CDR1 and CDR2 from the germline V gene are SQVTM and ANQGSEA.

V usage is TRBV2 and J usage is TRBJ2-1; perhaps TRBD1 as D (5 bases). CDR1 and CDR2 from the germline V gene are SNHLY and FYNNEI. Trimming removed 9 bases at V and 0 bases at J, with 18 bases between. The CDR3 runs 16 residues. The CDR3 region is CASWGSTGLSYNEQFF. CDR3 bases: TGTGCCAGTTGGGGTTCTACAGGCCTCTCCTACAATGAGCAGTTCTTC.

The V gene is TRBV3-1 (or the pseudogene TRBV3-2), the J gene TRBJ1-1; 7 positions agree with TRBD1. In germline, CDR1 is LGHDT, CDR2 YNNKEL (reference sequence). The CDR3 contains 15 residues. V shed 0 bases and J 4 bases; nucleotides not matched to a gene: 5. In DNA, the CDR3 is TGTGCCAGCAGCCAAGATCGGGCAGGGGGCACTGAAGCTTTCTTT. As protein: CASSQDRAGGTEAFF.

The chain has TRBV10-3 and TRBJ1-6, with D perhaps matching TRBD1 (6 bases). The V end lost 6 bases, the J end lost 7 bases, and 19 bases lay between the germline ends. The CDR3 has 16 amino acids. Germline-derived CDR1 and CDR2 are ENHRY and SYGVKD. The CDR3 DNA reads as TGTGCCATCAGCTCGGGGGGGGCAGGGAGCAATTCACCCCTCCACTTT. Amino acids: CAISSGGAGSNSPLHF.

This clone was found once. This chain uses TRBV5-6 with TRBJ1-1; 9 bases are a match to TRBD1. V shed 7 bases, J shed 0 bases, and the junction held 7 bases outside the gene matches. The CDR3 extends over 15 amino acids. Germline assignment: CDR1 SGHDT and CDR2 YYEEEE. CDR3: CASPLDRGLNTEAFF. The CDR3 nucleotides are TGTGCCAGCCCCCTAGACAGGGGGTTGAACACTGAAGCTTTCTTT.

V is TRBV6-5 and J is TRBJ2-3; 10 bases match TRBD2. V shed 6 bases and J 1 base; nucleotides not matched to a gene: 4. Germline CDR1 is MNHEY and CDR2 is SVGAGI. The CDR3 covers 15 residues. CDR3 sequence (DNA): TGTGCCAGCAGACCTCTAGCGGGGGGCACAGATACGCAGTATTTT. The encoded protein is CASRPLAGGTDTQYF.

The rearrangement joins TRBV28 to TRBJ2-2; the D gene is possibly TRBD1 (6 bases). The germline V gene encodes CDR1 MDHEN and CDR2 SYDVKM. V lost 5 bases and J lost 3, with 13 bases in between. This CDR3 region has 15 residues. The chain's CDR3 is CASSIYRVDTGELFF. CDR3 nucleotides: TGTGCCAGCAGTATCTACAGGGTTGACACCGGGGAGCTGTTTTTT.

A remark on this clone: Different DNA sequences within this sample yield the same CDR3. The CDR3 DNA reads as TGTGCCAGCTCACCGAACAGGGGGAAAGAGACCCAGTACTTC. Translating gives CASSPNRGKETQYF. This sequence joins TRBV18 and TRBJ2-5; 8 bases are a match to TRBD1. J gave up 3 bases and V 3 bases, and 3 bases lay outside the gene matches. CDR1 is KGHSH and CDR2 is LQKENI in the germline V gene. The CDR3 covers 14 residues.

This clone was seen more than once but under ten times. The chain joins TRBV28 to TRBJ1-5, with 7 bases aligning to TRBD1. The ends lost 6 bases at V and 4 bases at J; junction bases unmatched: 9. Germline V gene sequence: CDR1 MDHEN, CDR2 SYDVKM. CDR3 length equals 15 residues. The CDR3 DNA reads TGTGCCAGCAGGATAGGGGGCGCCTATAATCAGCCCCAGCATTTT. Amino acid sequence: CASRIGGAYNQPQHF.